What follows are 26 T cell receptor beta chains derived from one specimen sequenced in a study of cytomegalovirus exposure and HLA in healthy donors. The PCR ran on 60 Vbeta and 13 Jbeta primers. Produced via immunoSEQ multiplex PCR; TCRdb's table is partial and in-frame only. This sample yields 190,000 or so clones, of which 83% are seen a single time; about 1.6% belongs to the top ten. Material: PBMCs. These TCRs come from a man aged 45 to 65 in good health and CMV-seronegative.

The genes are TRBV6-5 and TRBJ2-1, with 9 bases that match TRBD1. From germline, CDR1 is MNHEY and CDR2 SVGAGI. Unmatched junction bases numbered 6, after V lost 5 bases and J lost 7 bases. The CDR3 has 14 amino acids. CDR3 sequence reads: CASSRNRGLNEQFF. CDR3 nucleotide sequence: TGTGCCAGCAGTCGAAACAGGGGGCTGAATGAGCAGTTCTTC.

This sequence joins TRBV28 and TRBJ2-2, with TRBD2 matching over 10 bases. The V segment lost 1 base and the J segment 4 bases; nucleotides outside the gene matches: 3. This CDR3 has 16 residues. CDR1 is MDHEN and CDR2 is SYDVKM in the germline V gene. The DNA for the CDR3 is TGTGCCAGCAGTTTATCCTCTAGCGGGAGCACCGGGGAGCTGTTTTTT. Encoded protein: CASSLSSSGSTGELFF. Based on the CDR3 plus reference TRBV28 and TRBJ2-2, the full variable domain is DVKVTQSSRYLVKRTGEKVFLECVQDMDHENMFWYRQDPGLGLRLIYFSYDVKMKEKGDIPEGYSVSREKKERFSLILESASTNQTSMYLCASSLSSSGSTGELFFGEGSRLTVL.

This clone was observed a single time. This chain uses TRBV7-2 with TRBJ2-7; D might be TRBD2 (6 bases). CDR3 length: 17 amino acids. Between the trimmed V and J ends, which lost 1 base and 6 bases, there was a span of 22 bases. CDR1 and CDR2 from the germline V gene are SGHTA and FQGNSA. CDR3 nucleotides: TGTGCCAGCAGCTTAGTTCCAACGCGGGGCGGGTTTCGCGAGCAGTACTTC. Translated, it gives CASSLVPTRGGFREQYF.

This sequence joins TRBV6-5 and TRBJ1-5; D is possibly TRBD1 (6 bases). CDR1 is MNHEY, CDR2 SVGAGI, per germline. The CDR3 extends over 15 amino acids. V was cut by 5 bases and J by 4 bases, with 15 bases left in between. The CDR3 sequence: CASSTVGTGNQPQHF. The CDR3 region has the DNA TGTGCCAGCAGTACCGTGGGAACAGGGAATCAGCCCCAGCATTTT.

The V and J genes are TRBV28 and TRBJ1-2; D is ambiguous. Germline assignment: CDR1 MDHEN and CDR2 SYDVKM. V was shortened by 1 base and J by 5 bases, with 5 bases between the two germline ends. This CDR3 has 12 residues. The CDR3 spells CASSLSQYGYTF. The CDR3 region has the DNA TGTGCCAGCAGTTTATCTCAGTATGGCTACACCTTC.

The V gene is TRBV6-5, the J gene TRBJ1-2; unclear D gene. Germline V lookup: CDR1 MNHEY, CDR2 SVGAGI. This CDR3 has 15 amino acids. V lost 5 bases, J lost 1 base, and 14 bases lay in between. CDR3 in amino acids: CASSTTGVGNYGYTF. CDR3 nucleotides: TGTGCCAGCAGTACCACGGGAGTGGGTAACTATGGCTACACCTTC.

This clone showed up just a few times. The chain is built from TRBV6-5 and TRBJ2-7; 10 bases match TRBD1. CDR3 length equals 13 residues. CDR1 is MNHEY and CDR2 is SVGAGI in the germline V gene. Losses at the gene ends were 5 bases for V and 7 bases for J; bases not matched to a gene: 5. CDR3 bases: TGTGCCAGCAGTACAGACAGGGGGCTAGAGCAGTACTTC. Translated: CASSTDRGLEQYF.

This clone was detected only once. The V call is TRBV27, the J call TRBJ1-1, with D unclear. Germline V gene lookup returns CDR1 MNHEY and CDR2 SMNVEV (reference sequence). V was shortened by 4 bases and J by 3 bases, with 12 bases between the two germline ends. This CDR3 comprises 14 residues. CDR3: CASSSPVGYTEAFF. The CDR3 DNA sequence: TGTGCCAGCAGTTCCCCGGTCGGGTACACTGAAGCTTTCTTT.

The CDR3 is CASSSELAGGTSSYNEQFF. DNA for the CDR3: TGTGCCAGCAGTTCTGAGCTAGCGGGAGGGACTAGCTCCTACAATGAGCAGTTCTTC. The chain uses TRBV27 and TRBJ2-1; 12 positions match TRBD2. The CDR3 length is 19 residues. Trimming took 4 bases from V and 0 from J; bases not matched to a gene: 10. The V gene's germline CDR1 is MNHEY and CDR2 SMNVEV (reference sequence).

This chain uses TRBV10-3 with TRBJ1-1, with D possibly being TRBD1 (5 bases). V was pared by 6 bases and J by 0 bases, with 14 bases between. Germline CDR1 reads ENHRY; CDR2 reads SYGVKD. This CDR3 is built from 15 residues. In nucleotides, the CDR3 is TGTGCCATCAGATCCAGGGATGGGGTGAACACTGAAGCTTTCTTT. Translated: CAIRSRDGVNTEAFF.

The chain combines TRBV5-4 with TRBJ2-5; D perhaps matches TRBD2 (6 bases). The V gene's germline CDR1 is SGHNT and CDR2 YYREEE (reference sequence). V was trimmed by 3 bases and J by 5 bases, leaving 17 bases between them. This CDR3 contains 15 residues. This CDR3 reads CASSYLADRRETQYF. CDR3 bases: TGTGCCAGCAGCTATTTAGCGGATCGTCGGGAGACCCAGTACTTC.

The genes are TRBV19 and TRBJ2-1, with no clear D. Germline V CDR1 and CDR2: LNHDA, SQIVND (reference sequence). V gave up 1 base and J gave up 10 bases, with 11 bases separating them. There are 13 residues in the CDR3. CDR3 in amino acids: CASSIGSRTEQFF. CDR3 bases: TGTGCCAGTAGTATAGGGAGCCGCACGGAGCAGTTCTTC. The variable domain in full, completed from reference TRBV19 and TRBJ2-1, reads DGGITQSPKYLFRKEGQNVTLSCEQNLNHDAMYWYRQDPGQGLRLIYYSQIVNDFQKGDIAEGYSVSREKKESFPLTVTSAQKNPTAFYLCASSIGSRTEQFFGPGTRLTVL.

This rearrangement joins TRBV19 to TRBJ2-2, with 11 bases matching TRBD1. Germline loops: CDR1 LNHDA, CDR2 SQIVND (reference sequence). V was pared by 11 bases and J by 6 bases, with 11 bases of the junction left unmatched. The CDR3 consists of 15 residues. The CDR3 region is CAGRSGTGGAGELFF. CDR3 bases: TGTGCCGGGAGATCCGGGACAGGGGGGGCCGGGGAGCTGTTTTTT.

This clone was observed a handful of times. The missing conserved phenylalanine or tryptophan at the end of this CDR3 makes a read error likely. The DNA is left out, because the CDR3 cannot be placed on it with certainty; the CDR3 is given as TCRdb lists it. V and J are TRBV2 and TRBJ1-1; no DNA check was done on the table's D call, TRBD1. The CDR3 has 8 residues if both end residues are counted. Looked up from germline, CDR1 is SNHLY and CDR2 is FYNNEI. CDR3 protein: CASLETVR.

As for this clone: This sample also contains other DNA sequences that code for the same CDR3. The chain carries TRBV18 and TRBJ1-2; D perhaps matches TRBD1 (5 bases). Trimming left V 2 bases short and J 3 bases short, with 7 bases between. Germline loops: CDR1 KGHSH, CDR2 LQKENI. CDR3 size: 13 residues. The CDR3 reads CASSPGRDYGYTF. CDR3 bases: TGTGCCAGCTCACCAGGCAGGGACTATGGCTACACCTTC.

The chain recombines TRBV6-5 with TRBJ1-6; the D gene is possibly TRBD1 (5 bases). V was pared by 2 bases and J by 9 bases, with 17 bases between. The CDR3 has 16 amino acids. The germline CDR1 and CDR2 sequences are MNHEY and SVGAGI. The CDR3 here is CASSYNRWQGLSPLHF. The CDR3 bases are TGTGCCAGCAGTTACAATCGTTGGCAGGGACTTTCACCCCTCCACTTT.

This chain's CDR3 is CASSSPLGQGAFRRTEAFF. CDR3 coding DNA: TGTGCCAGCAGTTCTCCTTTGGGACAGGGGGCTTTTCGGCGCACTGAAGCTTTCTTT. The chain is built from TRBV28 and TRBJ1-1; 12 bases align to TRBD1. CDR1 is MDHEN, CDR2 SYDVKM, per germline. With 4 bases clipped from V and 4 bases from J, the junction kept 16 bases outside the gene matches. CDR3 size: 19 residues.

V usage is TRBV5-1 and J usage is TRBJ2-1; D is perhaps TRBD1 (6 bases). Germline values: CDR1 SGHRS, CDR2 YFSETQ. The CDR3 loop spans 15 amino acids. Trimming removed 5 bases at V and 6 bases at J, with 18 bases between. This CDR3 reads CASSMPGAEGNEQFF. In nucleotides, the CDR3 is TGCGCCAGCAGTATGCCAGGGGCAGAAGGCAATGAGCAGTTCTTC.

This clone turned up a few times. V gene TRBV5-4 combines with J gene TRBJ2-4, with a possible D match to TRBD1 (6 bases). The CDR3 contains 14 residues. Germline CDR1 and CDR2: SGHNT and YYREEE (reference sequence). Trimming removed 2 bases at V and 0 bases at J, with 6 bases between. As DNA, the CDR3 is TGTGCCAGCAGCTTCAGGGGAGCCAAAAACATTCAGTACTTC. The encoded protein is CASSFRGAKNIQYF.

This chain connects TRBV28 to TRBJ2-5; TRBD2 matches 10 bases. CDR1 and CDR2 from the germline V gene are MDHEN and SYDVKM. The CDR3 length is 18 residues. The trim removed 4 bases at V and 5 bases at J, leaving 16 bases unmatched. The CDR3: CASSSRGAIAGGRETQYF. The CDR3 nucleotides are TGTGCCAGCAGTTCCCGGGGGGCCATAGCGGGAGGTCGGGAGACCCAGTACTTC.

The chain recombines TRBV28 with TRBJ1-2; the match to TRBD1 covers 8 bases. V gave up 2 bases and J gave up 8 bases; unmatched junction bases: 4. The CDR3 has 13 residues. Germline CDR1 and CDR2: MDHEN and SYDVKM. CDR3 sequence reads: CASSLAGGVGYTF. CDR3 DNA sequence: TGTGCCAGCAGTTTAGCAGGGGGCGTCGGCTACACCTTC.

The rearrangement uses TRBV4-3 and TRBJ1-2; 9 positions agree with TRBD1. This CDR3 region has 16 residues. V dropped 4 bases and J dropped 2; count of bases not matched to a gene: 8. Germline V gene sequence: CDR1 LGHNA, CDR2 YSLEER. CDR3 sequence (DNA): TGCGCCAGCAGCCGAGAAGGGACAGGGCGGAACTATGGCTACACCTTC. It codes for CASSREGTGRNYGYTF.

The chain joins TRBV18 to TRBJ2-5; D is possibly TRBD2 (6 bases). Per the germline V gene, CDR1 is KGHSH and CDR2 is LQKENI. The CDR3 is 15 amino acids. The germline V and J ends were trimmed by 1 base and 10 bases, with 19 bases remaining between them. CDR3 in DNA: TGTGCCAGCTCACCACTCCGGGACTCACCTAAAAACCAGTACTTC. It specifies CASSPLRDSPKNQYF.

The CDR3 spells CASKTWDRGTNTEAFF. CDR3 in DNA: TGTGCCAGCAAGACATGGGACAGGGGGACCAACACTGAAGCTTTCTTT. V usage is TRBV6-6 and J usage is TRBJ1-1; 11 bases align to TRBD1. The V segment lost 7 bases and the J segment 2 bases; nucleotides outside the gene matches: 9. From germline, CDR1 is MNHNY and CDR2 SVGAGI (reference sequence). This CDR3 comprises 16 residues.

This clone was seen a handful of times. The rearrangement uses TRBV5-1 and TRBJ1-2, with D possibly being TRBD1 (5 bases). The V and J ends lost 3 bases and 1 base respectively, with 7 bases between them. The CDR3 totals 13 residues. Germline V gene data show CDR1 as SGHRS and CDR2 as YFSETQ. CDR3 coding DNA: TGCGCCAGCAGCTCGACAGATAACTATGGCTACACCTTC. This sequence encodes CASSSTDNYGYTF.

This rearrangement joins TRBV4-3 to TRBJ2-3, with D possibly TRBD2 on 5 matching bases. The germline V and J ends were trimmed by 0 bases and 0 bases, with 10 bases remaining between them. CDR1 is LGHNA and CDR2 is YSLEER in the germline V gene. This CDR3 contains 16 residues. The CDR3 DNA reads TGCGCCAGCAGCCAAGAAGCTAGCCTTAGCACAGATACGCAGTATTTT. Amino acid sequence: CASSQEASLSTDTQYF.